These 31 T cell receptor beta chains were sequenced from one sample in a study of OX40 agonist ivuxolimab in advanced cancers. Libraries were constructed by the immunoSEQ multiplex PCR assay. The immuneACCESS repertoire file appears here via TCRdb, limited to in-frame rearrangements. These files lack a portion of the clones; in checked studies, under half of the deficit traces to unresolved V genes, and the cause of the others is not known. Recorded for this sample are about 49,000 clones; approximately 81% of them occurred a single time. Together, the top ten hold roughly 6.5% of the sample. Sample: CD4+ or CD8+ T cells sorted from blood, taken in a trial of the OX40 agonist ivuxolimab. These receptors were collected from an adult with an advanced solid tumor such as melanoma, head and neck, liver or kidney cancer.

This clone was observed a single time. This chain joins TRBV5-6 and TRBJ1-2; D uncertain. There are 14 residues in the CDR3. The V end lost 3 bases, the J end lost 4 bases, and 13 bases lay between the germline ends. CDR1 and CDR2 (germline): SGHDT, YYEEEE. The chain's CDR3 is CASSWSGSPYGYTF. The CDR3 DNA follows: TGTGCCAGCAGCTGGAGCGGGTCTCCCTATGGCTACACCTTC.

This rearrangement joins TRBV14 to TRBJ2-7, with TRBD1 matching over 8 bases. Germline values: CDR1 SGHDN, CDR2 FVKESK. V shed 3 bases, J shed 4 bases, and the junction held 11 bases outside the gene matches. This CDR3 region has 16 residues. CDR3 nucleotide sequence: TGTGCCAGCAGCCAGGTACCAGGACAGGGTTCGTACGAGCAGTACTTC. Its translation: CASSQVPGQGSYEQYF. Using reference TRBV14 and TRBJ2-7 for the parts outside the CDR3, the full variable domain is EAGVTQFPSHSVIEKGQTVTLRCDPISGHDNLYWYRRVMGKEIKFLLHFVKESKQDESGMPNNRFLAERTGGTYSTLKVQPAELEDSGVYFCASSQVPGQGSYEQYFGPGTRLTVT.

The chain joins TRBV28 to TRBJ2-7; 7 positions agree with TRBD2. CDR3 length: 14 residues. V shed 2 bases, J shed 4 bases, and the junction held 5 bases outside the gene matches. Per germline, CDR1 MDHEN and CDR2 SYDVKM. The CDR3 here is CASSLAGERYEQYF. The CDR3 DNA is TGTGCCAGCAGTTTAGCGGGAGAACGTTACGAGCAGTACTTC.

The chain links TRBV4-1 to TRBJ2-1; D not certain. CDR3 length equals 12 residues. Germline assignment: CDR1 MGHRA and CDR2 YSYEKL. Trimming pared 3 bases from V and 9 bases from J, leaving 9 bases between. CDR3 sequence reads: CASSHAAGEQFF. DNA for the CDR3: TGCGCCAGCAGCCACGCCGCCGGTGAGCAGTTCTTC.

This clone was counted only a few times. V gene TRBV4-3 combines with J gene TRBJ2-1; 7 bases map to TRBD2. This CDR3 contains 14 residues. The V segment lost 0 bases and the J segment 14 bases; nucleotides outside the gene matches: 10. The germline gives CDR1 LGHNA, CDR2 YSLEER. The CDR3 bases are TGCGCCAGCAGCCAAGATCGTGGACTAGGCGAAGAGTTCTTC. This encodes CASSQDRGLGEEFF.

The chain employs TRBV27 and TRBJ2-1; 9 nucleotides align to TRBD1. V shed 5 bases and J 4 bases; nucleotides not matched to a gene: 9. The CDR3 is made up of 16 amino acids. CDR1 and CDR2 (germline): MNHEY, SMNVEV (reference sequence). The CDR3 coding sequence is TGTGCCAGCAGTATAACCGGGACAGGGTCATACAATGAGCAGTTCTTC. Protein: CASSITGTGSYNEQFF.

This rearrangement joins TRBV27 to TRBJ2-1; perhaps TRBD1 as D (5 bases). The CDR3 sequence is 11 residues long. The V and J ends lost 10 bases and 4 bases respectively, with 8 bases between them. CDR1 is MNHEY, CDR2 SMNVEV, per germline (reference sequence). CDR3 loop: CATRGYNEQFF. In DNA, the CDR3 is TGTGCCACAAGGGGTTACAATGAGCAGTTCTTC.

The rearrangement joins TRBV9 to TRBJ2-6; D remains unclear. Germline CDR1 and CDR2: SGDLS and YYNGEE. The V gene lost 4 bases and the J gene lost 0 bases, with 11 bases spanning the gap. The CDR3 is 16 residues long. In DNA, the CDR3 is TGTGCCAGCAGCCCTGGCGGTGGCTCTGGGGCCAACGTCCTGACTTTC. Translated: CASSPGGGSGANVLTF.

The rearrangement links TRBV27 to TRBJ2-7; D tentatively fits TRBD1 or TRBD2 (6 bases each). The CDR3 totals 15 residues. Trimming took off 5 bases at V and 2 bases at J, with 16 bases between the two ends. The germline V gene has CDR1 MNHEY and CDR2 SMNVEV (reference sequence). CDR3 amino acids: CASSLLGRGAYEQYF. In DNA form, the CDR3 reads TGTGCCAGCAGTCTACTAGGAAGGGGGGCCTACGAGCAGTACTTC.

The chain couples TRBV29-1 to TRBJ2-5, with 15 bases fitting TRBD2. CDR3 length: 15 amino acids. Trimming removed 7 bases from V and 6 bases from J; junction bases left unmatched: 9. Germline-derived CDR1 and CDR2 are SQVTM and ANQGSEA. The CDR3 nucleotides are TGCAGCGCCAATGACGGACTAGCGGGAGGGCAGACCCAGTACTTC. This codes for CSANDGLAGGQTQYF. Using reference TRBV29-1 and TRBJ2-5 for the parts outside the CDR3, the full variable domain is SAVISQKPSRDICQRGTSLTIQCQVDSQVTMMFWYRQQPGQSLTLIATANQGSEATYESGFVIDKFPISRPNLTFSTLTVSNMSPEDSSIYLCSANDGLAGGQTQYFGPGTRLLVL.

The chain joins TRBV7-9 to TRBJ2-1, with no clear D. Between the trimmed V and J ends, which lost 5 bases and 10 bases, there was a span of 12 bases. CDR1 is SEHNR, CDR2 FQNEAQ, per germline (reference sequence). This CDR3 is built from 12 residues. This chain's CDR3 is CASSLRSDEQFF. CDR3 nucleotides: TGTGCCAGCAGCCTCCGGTCTGACGAGCAGTTCTTC.

The chain has TRBV2 and TRBJ1-1; 7 nucleotides agree with TRBD1. With V trimmed by 9 bases and J by 5 bases, 9 bases remained unmatched. The CDR3 consists of 13 residues. Germline-derived CDR1 and CDR2 are SNHLY and FYNNEI. CDR3 DNA sequence: TGTGCCAGGGAGGGGGCGAGGGGTACTGAAGCTTTCTTT. The encoded protein is CAREGARGTEAFF.

The chain employs TRBV7-9 and TRBJ1-2; D is unclear. The germline gives CDR1 SEHNR, CDR2 FQNEAQ (reference sequence). Trimming took off 2 bases at V and 0 bases at J, with 1 base between the two ends. CDR3 length equals 12 residues. The CDR3 protein is CASSLTNYGYTF. CDR3 bases: TGTGCCAGCAGCTTAACTAACTATGGCTACACCTTC.

This clone was seen more than once but under ten times. The genes are TRBV27 and TRBJ2-3; D remains unclear. CDR1 and CDR2 from the germline V gene are MNHEY and SMNVEV (reference sequence). The V end was cut by 4 bases, the J end by 4 bases, with 15 bases between. The CDR3 length is 15 residues. CDR3 in DNA: TGTGCCAGCAGTTCGTCCTCCGAGCTCGCAGATACGCAGTATTTT. Residues: CASSSSSELADTQYF.

The chain recombines TRBV5-4 with TRBJ1-5; no firm D call. Trimming stripped 4 bases from V and 5 bases from J, with 7 bases between. The CDR3 covers 12 residues. Germline-derived CDR1 and CDR2 are SGHNT and YYREEE (reference sequence). The CDR3 loop reads CASSPSHQPQHF. The CDR3 DNA sequence: TGTGCCAGCAGCCCATCACATCAGCCCCAGCATTTT.

This chain uses TRBV30 with TRBJ1-5; D unclear. Trimming stripped 0 bases from V and 3 bases from J, with 9 bases between. The CDR3 is made up of 14 amino acids. Germline values: CDR1 GTSNPN, CDR2 SVGIG (reference sequence). The CDR3 sequence: CAWSVQSYNQPQHF. CDR3 in DNA: TGTGCCTGGAGTGTACAGAGTTACAATCAGCCCCAGCATTTT.

Concerning this clone itself: The identical CDR3 is also encoded by other nucleotide sequences in the sample. V is TRBV27 and J is TRBJ1-5; 7 bases fit TRBD1. The V segment lost 1 base and the J segment 7 bases; nucleotides outside the gene matches: 4. The CDR3 is made up of 14 amino acids. From germline, CDR1 is MNHEY and CDR2 SMNVEV (reference sequence). CDR3 region: CASSLWPGGQPQHF. CDR3 nucleotides: TGTGCCAGCAGTTTATGGCCAGGGGGACAGCCCCAGCATTTT.

The gene calls are TRBV6-6 and TRBJ1-1; D possibly corresponds to TRBD1 (5 bases). This CDR3 has 14 residues. V was shortened by 2 bases and J by 4 bases, with 11 bases between the two germline ends. Germline V CDR1 and CDR2: MNHNY, SVGAGI (reference sequence). The CDR3 DNA sequence: TGTGCCAGCAGTTACGGGACCCTAGGCACTGAAGCTTTCTTT. As protein: CASSYGTLGTEAFF.

The V gene is TRBV28, the J gene TRBJ1-2; D call uncertain. Looked up from germline, CDR1 is MDHEN and CDR2 is SYDVKM. The CDR3 runs 15 residues. Trimming pared 3 bases from V and 4 bases from J, leaving 15 bases between. The CDR3, as DNA: TGTGCCAGCAGTTTGACCCTACTTAGCCCCTATGGCTACACCTTC. Its translation: CASSLTLLSPYGYTF.

The CDR3 DNA sequence: TGTGCCAGCAGCTTTGCCCCCACCGATGAGCAGTTCTTC. Its protein is CASSFAPTDEQFF. This rearrangement joins TRBV7-8 to TRBJ2-1, with D unresolved. V was trimmed by 3 bases and J by 8 bases, leaving 11 bases between them. CDR1 is SGHVS, CDR2 FQNEAQ, per germline. There are 13 residues in the CDR3.

This clone was seen more than once but under ten times. V gene TRBV19 combines with J gene TRBJ2-1, with D unresolved. Germline-derived CDR1 and CDR2 are LNHDA and SQIVND (reference sequence). The CDR3 covers 15 residues. V lost 3 bases and J 1 base, leaving 10 bases between the germline ends. The CDR3 protein is CASSIMTGSYNEQFF. The CDR3 nucleotides read TGTGCCAGTAGTATTATGACTGGATCCTACAATGAGCAGTTCTTC.

V usage is TRBV2 and J usage is TRBJ2-7; D is perhaps TRBD2 (5 bases). The V gene lost 1 base and the J gene lost 5 bases, with 9 bases spanning the gap. CDR3 length equals 13 residues. CDR1 is SNHLY, CDR2 FYNNEI, per germline. CDR3 sequence: CASSEGRVDEQYV. CDR3 bases: TGTGCCAGCAGTGAAGGGCGGGTCGACGAGCAGTACGTC.

The V and J genes are TRBV7-2 and TRBJ2-3, with TRBD2 matching over 9 bases. Germline-derived CDR1 and CDR2 are SGHTA and FQGNSA. The J segment lost 2 bases and the V segment lost 8 bases, leaving 8 bases of the junction unmatched. The CDR3 is made up of 15 amino acids. The CDR3 is CASGAGGPITDTQYF. Written as DNA, the CDR3 is TGTGCCAGCGGCGCGGGAGGGCCGATCACAGATACGCAGTATTTT. The entire variable domain, with the rest obtained from reference TRBV7-2 and TRBJ2-3, is as follows: GAGVSQSPSNKVTEKGKDVELRCDPISGHTALYWYRQSLGQGLEFLIYFQGNSAPDKSGLPSDRFSAERTGGSVSTLTIQRTQQEDSAVYLCASGAGGPITDTQYFGPGTRLTVL.

The chain couples TRBV4-3 to TRBJ2-3; D is perhaps TRBD2 (6 bases). Germline V CDR1 and CDR2: LGHNA, YSLEER. V was pared by 6 bases and J by 1 base, with 20 bases between. The CDR3 loop spans 17 amino acids. Here the CDR3 DNA reads TGCGCCAGCAGACTCAACCCGGCGGGGTCCGGCACAGATACGCAGTATTTT. Translated, it gives CASRLNPAGSGTDTQYF.

This clone was counted between two and nine times. The DNA of the CDR3 is TGTGCCAGCAGCTTTAGCGGGAGGGGGAATGAGCAGTTCTTC. Residues: CASSFSGRGNEQFF. The J gene is TRBJ2-1, the V gene TRBV11-2; 11 bases align to TRBD2. V lost 3 bases to trimming and J lost 7 bases; unmatched junction nucleotides: 2. This CDR3 region has 14 residues. CDR1 is SGHAT and CDR2 is FQNNGV in the germline V gene.

CDR3 coding DNA: TGTGCCAGCAAAACTAGCGGCTCCTACAATGAGCAGTTCTTC. This gives the protein CASKTSGSYNEQFF. The J gene is TRBJ2-1, the V gene TRBV6-6, with 8 bases matching TRBD2. The CDR3 spans 14 residues. Per germline, CDR1 MNHNY and CDR2 SVGAGI (reference sequence). V shed 7 bases and J 0 bases; nucleotides not matched to a gene: 2.

Notes on this clone: A junction boundary mismatches the germline segment, possibly from a read error. This chain joins TRBV6-7 and TRBJ1-6, with D maybe TRBD1 (5 bases). TRBV6-7 is treated as an ORF (open reading frame) with a function not yet certain. The CDR3 is 14 residues long. The CDR3 sequence: CASSDSTDNSPLHF. DNA of the CDR3: TGTGCCAGCAGTGACTCGACAGATAATTCACCCCTCCACTTT.

V usage is TRBV7-9 and J usage is TRBJ2-7; 8 bases are shared with TRBD1. The CDR3 has 13 amino acids. Germline V gives CDR1 SEHNR, CDR2 FQNEAQ (reference sequence). Germline trimming cut 8 bases from V and 1 base from J; bases unmatched to any gene: 4. The CDR3 DNA sequence: TGTGCCAGCGGAGACAGGGGATCCTACGAGCAGTACTTC. Translated, it gives CASGDRGSYEQYF.

The chain couples TRBV2 to TRBJ1-1; maybe TRBD1 (6 bases). The V gene's germline CDR1 is SNHLY and CDR2 FYNNEI. CDR3 length: 13 amino acids. Trimming pared 6 bases from V and 5 bases from J, leaving 13 bases between. CDR3 coding DNA: TGTGCCAGCAGGAGGGGGATTCATACTGAAGCTTTCTTT. This translates into CASRRGIHTEAFF.

The V gene is TRBV5-5, the J gene TRBJ2-7; 7 positions agree with TRBD2. The germline CDR1 and CDR2 sequences are SGHKS and YYEKEE (reference sequence). CDR3 length equals 14 residues. After removal of 4 bases from V and 7 bases from J, the junction contained 11 bases not matched to a gene. This CDR3 reads CASSPWQREGEQYF. In DNA form, the CDR3 reads TGTGCCAGCAGCCCCTGGCAGCGGGAAGGTGAGCAGTACTTC.

The chain carries TRBV27 and TRBJ1-2, with a possible D match to TRBD1 (5 bases). Germline lookup yields CDR1 MNHEY and CDR2 SMNVEV (reference sequence). V was shortened by 4 bases and J by 7 bases, with 16 bases between the two germline ends. The CDR3 runs to 14 residues. The CDR3 region has the DNA TGTGCCAGCAGTTCCGCTTGGGGGGTCGTTGGCTACACCTTC. Translation: CASSSAWGVVGYTF.